This TCR beta chain originates from a study of early T cells in non-severe SARS-CoV-2 infection. MiXCR, applied by TCRdb to the 5' RACE reads, yields one record per CDR3 protein. The sample contains around 33,000 distinct CDR3 sequences, about 5.6% of which appear only once. This clonotype was observed at least ten times. This CDR3 spans 14 amino acids. V shed 1 base and J 2 bases; nucleotides not matched to a gene: 0. Germline CDR1 is SGHAT and CDR2 is FQNNGV. The sample was whole blood. This receptor was identified in an adult who was a healthcare worker with PCR-confirmed SARS-CoV-2 infection or an uninfected control (not recorded which). The chain employs TRBV11-2 and TRBJ2-5, with TRBD1 matching 8 bases. This chain's CDR3 is CASSLGDRQETQYF. The CDR3 region has the DNA TGTGCCAGCAGCTTAGGGGACAGGCAAGAGACCCAGTACTTC.